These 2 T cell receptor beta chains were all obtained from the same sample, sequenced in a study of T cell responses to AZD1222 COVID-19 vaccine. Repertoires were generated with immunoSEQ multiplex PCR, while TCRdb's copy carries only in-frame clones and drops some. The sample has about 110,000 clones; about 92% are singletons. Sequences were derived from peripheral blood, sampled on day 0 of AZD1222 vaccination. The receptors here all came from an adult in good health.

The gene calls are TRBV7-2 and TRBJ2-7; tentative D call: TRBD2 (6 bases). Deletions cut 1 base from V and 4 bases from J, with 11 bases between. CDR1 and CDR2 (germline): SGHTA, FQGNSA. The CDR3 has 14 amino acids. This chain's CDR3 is CASSLGGRTYEQYF. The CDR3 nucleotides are TGTGCCAGCAGCTTAGGAGGGAGGACTTACGAGCAGTACTTC.

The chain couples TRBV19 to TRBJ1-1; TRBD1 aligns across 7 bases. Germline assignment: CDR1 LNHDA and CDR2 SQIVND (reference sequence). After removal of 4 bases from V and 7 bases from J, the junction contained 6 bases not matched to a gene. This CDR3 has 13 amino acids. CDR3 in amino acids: CASSTTRDSEAFF. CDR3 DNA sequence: TGTGCCAGTAGTACGACCCGGGACAGTGAAGCTTTCTTT.